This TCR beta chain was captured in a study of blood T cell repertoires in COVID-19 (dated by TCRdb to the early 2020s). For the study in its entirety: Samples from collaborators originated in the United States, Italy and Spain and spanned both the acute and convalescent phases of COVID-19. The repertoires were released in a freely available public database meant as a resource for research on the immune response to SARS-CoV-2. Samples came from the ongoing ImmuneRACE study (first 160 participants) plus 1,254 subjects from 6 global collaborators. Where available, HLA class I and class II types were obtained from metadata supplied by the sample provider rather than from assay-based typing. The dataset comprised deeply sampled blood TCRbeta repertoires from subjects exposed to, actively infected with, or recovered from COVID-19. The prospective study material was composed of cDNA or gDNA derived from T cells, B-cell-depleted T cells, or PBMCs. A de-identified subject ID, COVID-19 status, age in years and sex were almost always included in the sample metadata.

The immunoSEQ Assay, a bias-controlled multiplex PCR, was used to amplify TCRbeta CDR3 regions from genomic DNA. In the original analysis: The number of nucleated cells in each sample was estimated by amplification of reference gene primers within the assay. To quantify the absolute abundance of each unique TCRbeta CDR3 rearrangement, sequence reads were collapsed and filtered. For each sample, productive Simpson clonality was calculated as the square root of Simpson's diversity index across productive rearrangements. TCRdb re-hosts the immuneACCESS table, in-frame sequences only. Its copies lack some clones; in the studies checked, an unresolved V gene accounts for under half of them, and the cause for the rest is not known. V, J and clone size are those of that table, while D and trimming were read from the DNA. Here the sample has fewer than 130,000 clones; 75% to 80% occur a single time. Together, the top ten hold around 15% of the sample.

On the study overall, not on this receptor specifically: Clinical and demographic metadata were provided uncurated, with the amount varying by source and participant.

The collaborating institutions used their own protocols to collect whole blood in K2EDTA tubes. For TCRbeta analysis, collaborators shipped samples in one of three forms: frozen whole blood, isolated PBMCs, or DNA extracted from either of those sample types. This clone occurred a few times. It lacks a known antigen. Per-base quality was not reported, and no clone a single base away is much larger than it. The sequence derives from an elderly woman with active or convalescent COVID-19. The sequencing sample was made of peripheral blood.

The sequenced DNA is TGCAGCGTTGACATACAGGGGGCTCGGCACAATGAGCAGTTCTTC. This codes for CSVDIQGARHNEQFF. The sequence joins TRBV29-1 to TRBJ2-1; 9 bases in the junction line up with TRBD1. V trim: 3 bases; J trim: 5 bases; unmatched bases: 8. From a lookup of the germline V gene, CDR1 and CDR2 are SQVTM and ANQGSEA. The CDR3 numbers 15 residues from cysteine through phenylalanine. CDR3 DNA is the only sequence kept; it has 45 bases, read in frame from the first base.